What follows are 16 T cell receptor beta chains derived from one specimen sequenced in a study. TCRdb analysed the 5' RACE reads with MiXCR anew, one entry per CDR3 protein. The sample has about 9,100 distinct CDR3 sequences; 60% are singletons. The sample comprised tumor-infiltrating memory CD4+ T cells sorted from the breast tumor. Subset reported: memory CD4+ T cells, CD4+CD45RO+CD25-. The receptors were sampled from a female donor with breast cancer.

V gene TRBV20-1 combines with J gene TRBJ2-5; 8 bases match TRBD2. This CDR3 region has 14 residues. The germline V gene has CDR1 DFQATT and CDR2 SNEGSKA (reference sequence). With 1 base clipped from V and 1 base from J, the junction kept 2 bases outside the gene matches. CDR3 nucleotides: TGCAGTGCTAGAGTTAGCGGGGCCCAAGAGACCCAGTACTTC. Amino acids: CSARVSGAQETQYF.

This chain connects TRBV5-1 to TRBJ2-7; TRBD1 matches 7 bases. Germline-derived CDR1 and CDR2 are SGHRS and YFSETQ. CDR3 length: 13 residues. V shed 1 base and J 6 bases; nucleotides not matched to a gene: 4. The chain's CDR3 is CASSLFYRGEQYF. CDR3 in DNA: TGCGCCAGCAGCTTGTTTTACAGGGGCGAGCAGTACTTC.

Within the sample, this clonotype is medium-sized. The V gene is TRBV7-6, the J gene TRBJ2-3, with 8 bases matching TRBD2. This CDR3 is built from 13 residues. Germline V gene sequence: CDR1 SGHVS, CDR2 FNYEAQ. Losses at the gene ends were 2 bases for V and 9 bases for J; bases not matched to a gene: 4. The CDR3 protein is CASSLQAGATQYF. CDR3 nucleotide sequence: TGTGCCAGCAGCTTACAAGCGGGAGCCACGCAGTATTTT.

DNA of the CDR3: TGTGCCAGCAGTTTAGCTCGGGATAACACCTTC. It encodes CASSLARDNTF. The chain uses TRBV12-3 or TRBV12-4 and TRBJ1-2; D not certain. This CDR3 has 11 amino acids. V was cut by 0 bases and J by 12 bases, with 8 bases left in between.

V and J are TRBV7-6 and TRBJ2-5; the D is unclear. The V gene lost 5 bases and the J gene lost 5 bases, with 9 bases spanning the gap. The V gene's germline CDR1 is SGHVS and CDR2 FNYEAQ. The CDR3 consists of 12 residues. Written as DNA, the CDR3 is TGTGCCAGCAGCCCAGAAATGGAGACCCAGTACTTC. It specifies CASSPEMETQYF.

The chain carries TRBV28 and TRBJ1-2; perhaps TRBD1 as D (6 bases). V was cut by 4 bases and J by 0 bases, with 9 bases left in between. The CDR3 is 14 amino acids. Germline CDR1 MDHEN, CDR2 SYDVKM. The CDR3 loop is CASSWDIPNYGYTF. For the CDR3, the DNA is TGTGCCAGCAGTTGGGACATTCCTAACTATGGCTACACCTTC.

Points on this clonotype: A read error is possible here, since a much larger clone lies one base away. This sequence joins TRBV7-2 and TRBJ2-6; possibly TRBD1 or TRBD2 for D (5 bases each). The length of the CDR3 is 14 residues. CDR1 and CDR2 from the germline V gene are SGHTA and FQGNSA. The DNA for the CDR3 is TGTGCCAGCACCATCGGGATCGGGGCCAACGCCCTGACTTTC. This encodes CASTIGIGANALTF. Full variable domain (missing parts from reference TRBV7-2 and TRBJ2-6): GAGVSQSPSNKVTEKGKDVELRCDPISGHTALYWYRQSLGQGLEFLIYFQGNSAPDKSGLPSDRFSAERTGGSVSTLTIQRTQQEDSAVYLCASTIGIGANALTFGAGSRLTVL.

The rearrangement uses TRBV20-1 and TRBJ2-7, with D possibly TRBD1 on 5 matching bases. This CDR3 spans 13 amino acids. V was cut by 6 bases and J by 2 bases, with 14 bases left in between. The germline CDR1 and CDR2 sequences are DFQATT and SNEGSKA (reference sequence). The CDR3 DNA reads TGCAGTGCGCCCCGACAGAAAGCCTACGAGCAGTACTTC. Protein: CSAPRQKAYEQYF.

The gene calls are TRBV7-6 and TRBJ2-1; TRBD2 matches 10 bases. J gave up 5 bases and V 5 bases, and 9 bases lay outside the gene matches. CDR1 SGHVS and CDR2 FNYEAQ come from the germline V gene. This CDR3 has 16 residues. The CDR3 spells CASSPSSLAGDNEQFF. The CDR3 DNA reads TGTGCCAGCAGCCCTAGCAGTCTAGCGGGGGACAATGAGCAGTTCTTC.

The rearrangement joins TRBV12-3 or TRBV12-4 to TRBJ2-7; 8 bases are shared with TRBD2. This CDR3 spans 13 amino acids. J lost 6 bases, V lost 1 base, and 2 bases had no gene match. CDR3 amino acids: CASSLDGGGEQYF. The CDR3, as DNA: TGTGCCAGCAGTTTAGACGGGGGGGGCGAGCAGTACTTC.

Regarding this clonotype: A junction boundary mismatches the germline segment, possibly from a read error. The chain is built from TRBV7-2 and TRBJ2-1, with 9 bases identical to TRBD2. Germline CDR1 is SGHTA and CDR2 is FQGNSA. This CDR3 region has 15 residues. The CDR3 region is CASSSGSGSVNGQFF. CDR3 DNA: TGTGCCAGCAGCTCAGGTAGCGGGAGTGTCAATGGGCAGTTCTTC.

This clonotype was observed a handful of times. The chain couples TRBV6-1 to TRBJ2-4; no firm D call. Per the germline V gene, CDR1 is MNHNS and CDR2 is SASEGT. V lost 11 bases, J lost 7 bases, and 9 bases lay in between. The CDR3 length is 10 residues. CDR3 protein: CAVGTNIQYF. The CDR3 DNA is TGTGCCGTCGGCACGAACATTCAGTACTTC.

The genes are TRBV12-3 or TRBV12-4 and TRBJ2-1; TRBD2 agrees at 11 bases. V gave up 7 bases and J gave up 5 bases; unmatched junction bases: 4. This CDR3 has 14 amino acids. CDR3 region: CASKRTSGHNEQFF. CDR3 coding DNA: TGTGCCAGCAAAAGGACTAGCGGGCACAATGAGCAGTTCTTC.

The V call is TRBV12-3 or TRBV12-4, the J call TRBJ1-4; no clear D gene. The CDR3 runs 17 residues. Trimming took off 2 bases at V and 5 bases at J, with 18 bases between the two ends. The CDR3 protein is CASSLRGWVQTNEKLFF. The DNA of the CDR3 is TGTGCCAGCAGTTTACGCGGCTGGGTACAGACGAATGAAAAACTGTTTTTT.

V and J are TRBV7-2 and TRBJ1-6; D may be TRBD1 (6 bases). The CDR3 is 15 amino acids. Germline V CDR1 and CDR2: SGHTA, FQGNSA. Trimming pared 5 bases from V and 8 bases from J, leaving 16 bases between. CDR3 bases: TGTGCCAGCAGCCTCTACCGACAGGTCGATTCACCCCTCCACTTT. This translates into CASSLYRQVDSPLHF.

CDR3 in DNA: TGTGCCACCAGTGAGGCTGACAGTTCCTACGAGCAGTACTTC. Translating it yields CATSEADSSYEQYF. V gene TRBV24-1 combines with J gene TRBJ2-7; possibly TRBD1 for D (5 bases). Per the germline V gene, CDR1 is KGHDR and CDR2 is SFDVKD. V dropped 4 bases and J dropped 1 base, with 10 bases sitting between them. The CDR3 is 14 amino acids.